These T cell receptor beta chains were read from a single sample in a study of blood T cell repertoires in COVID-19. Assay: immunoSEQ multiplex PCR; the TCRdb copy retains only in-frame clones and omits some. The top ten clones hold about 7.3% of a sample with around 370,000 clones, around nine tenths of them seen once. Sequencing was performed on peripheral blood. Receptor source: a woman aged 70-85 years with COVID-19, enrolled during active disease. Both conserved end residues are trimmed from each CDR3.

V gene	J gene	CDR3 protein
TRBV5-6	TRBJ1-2	ASSLGSGGASGYT
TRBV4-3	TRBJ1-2	ASSQDRGTGGFYGYT
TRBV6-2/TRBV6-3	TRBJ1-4	ASSLGGFTREGLF
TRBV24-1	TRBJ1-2	ATSRGTGTFDDGYT
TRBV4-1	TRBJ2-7	ASSQHRTGSYEQY
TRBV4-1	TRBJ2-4	ASSPGDRAKNIQY
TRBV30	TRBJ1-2	AWSSGGAGYGYT
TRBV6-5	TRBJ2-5	ASSYRTSQETQY
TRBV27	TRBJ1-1	ASSRPGQGNTEAF
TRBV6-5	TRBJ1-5	ATEEGSSLNQPQH
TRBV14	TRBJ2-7	ASSQEVRVYEQY
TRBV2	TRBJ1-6	ASSEGQGLSPLH
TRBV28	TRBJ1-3	ASRLQGSPGNTIY
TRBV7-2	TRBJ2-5	ASSGSGGAWETQY
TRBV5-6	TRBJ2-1	ASSFRRSSGGSF
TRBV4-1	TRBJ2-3	ASSQVGGGWADTQY
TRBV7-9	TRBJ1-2	ASSLPQTANYGYT
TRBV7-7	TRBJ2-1	ASSLEAGPNNEQF
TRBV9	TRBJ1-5	ASSVEGVSNQPQH
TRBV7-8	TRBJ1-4	ASSLTPYNKNEKLF
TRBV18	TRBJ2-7	ASSQGSRDYEQY
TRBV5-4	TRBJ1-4	ASSFGQGDKKLF
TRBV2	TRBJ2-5	ASSQTSGEETQY
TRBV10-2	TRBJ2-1	ASSGGRSSYNEQF
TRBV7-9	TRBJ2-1	ASSFHSTFDFEQF
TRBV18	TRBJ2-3	ASSPMRSDTQY
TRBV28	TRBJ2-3	ASSLGRGGTDTQY
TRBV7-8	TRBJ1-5	ASSSEDRGISLPQH